The 19 T cell receptor beta chains in this list originate from one sample, sequenced in a study of long-term antiretroviral therapy in people with HIV. A v3.0 immunoSEQ assay was performed at survey level. TCRdb's copy holds only in-frame clones and misses some; the assay was immunoSEQ multiplex PCR. Among 20,000 or so clones listed, approximately 80% were seen once. The sequencing here drew on unsorted PBMCs, taken about 6.1 years after starting antiretroviral therapy. The receptor set was obtained from a man aged 30 to 45 with HIV.

Only a few counts were recorded for this clone. One end of the junction fails to match germline, which may point to a read error. CDR3 residues: CASSFSSDSLAF. The CDR3 region has the DNA TGCGCCAGCAGCTTCTCCAGTGACAGTCTCGCCTTC. The chain carries TRBV5-1 and TRBJ1-2; D is perhaps TRBD1 (5 bases). The CDR3 has 12 residues. CDR1 is SGHRS, CDR2 YFSETQ, per germline.

The gene calls are TRBV6-5 and TRBJ2-7; 7 bases are a match to TRBD2. This CDR3 is built from 15 residues. With V trimmed by 6 bases and J by 3 bases, 11 bases remained unmatched. Germline V gene lookup returns CDR1 MNHEY and CDR2 SVGAGI. The CDR3 here is CASSPQRELLYEQYF. For the CDR3, the DNA is TGTGCCAGCAGCCCCCAGCGGGAACTACTCTACGAGCAGTACTTC.

The chain uses TRBV5-1 and TRBJ2-5; TRBD2 is a possible D gene (7 bases). The ends were cut back, 2 bases at V and 4 bases at J, with 15 bases in the middle. The germline V gene has CDR1 SGHRS and CDR2 YFSETQ. The CDR3 is 15 amino acids. CDR3 nucleotide sequence: TGCGCCAGCAGCTTAGGGGGAGGGGCCAGAGAGACCCAGTACTTC. Translation gives CASSLGGGARETQYF.

The chain links TRBV7-2 to TRBJ2-7; D might be TRBD1 (5 bases). The V end lost 3 bases, the J end lost 4 bases, and 10 bases lay between the germline ends. Germline CDR1 SGHTA, CDR2 FQGNSA. The CDR3 consists of 13 residues. The CDR3 DNA reads as TGTGCCAGCAGCTTTGGGGCTAGATACGAGCAGTACTTC. Translated: CASSFGARYEQYF.

The chain has TRBV6-7 and TRBJ1-2, with 7 bases matching TRBD1. TRBV6-7 is an ORF, and what it does is uncertain. With 1 base clipped from V and 4 bases from J, the junction kept 9 bases outside the gene matches. The CDR3 totals 16 residues. The CDR3 loop is CASSYLPPGQLYGYTF. The CDR3 DNA follows: TGTGCCAGCAGTTACTTACCGCCGGGACAGCTCTATGGCTACACCTTC.

The chain uses TRBV28 and TRBJ1-2, with D hard to call. This CDR3 region has 11 residues. The germline V and J ends were trimmed by 4 bases and 7 bases, with 7 bases remaining between them. Per the germline V gene, CDR1 is MDHEN and CDR2 is SYDVKM. For the CDR3, the DNA is TGTGCCAGCAGTTACACTAGTGGCTACACCTTC. This encodes CASSYTSGYTF.

In this sample, this clone turned up a few times. This sequence joins TRBV7-6 and TRBJ2-7; TRBD2 aligns across 10 bases. Germline CDR1 reads SGHVS; CDR2 reads FNYEAQ. Germline trimming cut 5 bases from V and 7 bases from J; bases unmatched to any gene: 11. This CDR3 has 15 amino acids. In nucleotides, the CDR3 is TGTGCCAGCAGCCCTCAGACTAGCGGGCCGGGGGAGCAGTACTTC. It encodes CASSPQTSGPGEQYF.

The chain couples TRBV5-1 to TRBJ2-5, with D possibly being TRBD1 (7 bases). In germline, CDR1 is SGHRS, CDR2 YFSETQ. V was cut by 2 bases and J by 2 bases, with 22 bases left in between. CDR3 length: 18 residues. CDR3 DNA: TGCGCCAGCAGCTTATCTCAGGGGGTGGGAGGACAACAAGAGACCCAGTACTTC. It is translated as CASSLSQGVGGQQETQYF.

This chain links TRBV4-1 with TRBJ2-7, with a weak D call TRBD2 (6 bases). V lost 0 bases, J lost 6 bases, and 18 bases lay in between. In germline, CDR1 is MGHRA, CDR2 YSYEKL. The CDR3 is made up of 16 amino acids. This chain's CDR3 is CASSQDPHSGSSEQYF. CDR3 bases: TGCGCCAGCAGCCAAGATCCCCACAGCGGGTCAAGCGAGCAGTACTTC.

This chain uses TRBV9 with TRBJ2-6, with a possible D match to TRBD1 (6 bases). Germline CDR1 and CDR2: SGDLS and YYNGEE. The CDR3 is made up of 18 amino acids. V lost 2 bases and J lost 0, with 15 bases in between. The CDR3 DNA is TGTGCCAGCAGCGTTGGGGGCGAAAGCTACTCTGGGGCCAACGTCCTGACTTTC. This translates into CASSVGGESYSGANVLTF.

This clone occurred a few times. This sequence joins TRBV5-5 and TRBJ2-7; D uncertain. Germline-derived CDR1 and CDR2 are SGHKS and YYEKEE (reference sequence). CDR3 size: 14 residues. Trimming removed 0 bases at V and 10 bases at J, with 17 bases between. CDR3 protein: CASSLETYPTSQYF. The CDR3 DNA sequence: TGTGCCAGCAGCTTGGAGACGTACCCTACGAGTCAGTACTTC.

The chain couples TRBV19 to TRBJ2-1, with a possible D match to TRBD2 (6 bases). Per germline, CDR1 LNHDA and CDR2 SQIVND (reference sequence). The ends were cut back, 11 bases at V and 0 bases at J, with 17 bases in the middle. The CDR3 totals 15 residues. CDR3 nucleotides: TGTGCCCCTTATTTCGCGGGGCACTCCTACAATGAGCAGTTCTTC. Translating gives CAPYFAGHSYNEQFF.

The rearrangement uses TRBV27 and TRBJ1-1; no clear D. Deletions cut 5 bases from V and 0 bases from J, with 19 bases between. Germline CDR1 and CDR2: MNHEY and SMNVEV (reference sequence). CDR3 length: 17 residues. CDR3 sequence (DNA): TGTGCCAGCAGTCTGCTGGGGTCCAACGGCGTGAACACTGAAGCTTTCTTT. Translation: CASSLLGSNGVNTEAFF.

The rearrangement uses TRBV18 and TRBJ2-2; tentative D call: TRBD1 (5 bases). Germline CDR1 is KGHSH and CDR2 is LQKENI. The CDR3 has 17 residues. The V gene lost 6 bases and the J gene lost 4 bases, with 21 bases spanning the gap. CDR3 coding DNA: TGTGCCAGCTCCGCAGGGCGCCGATCTCAGGCCACCGGGGAGCTGTTTTTT. It translates to CASSAGRRSQATGELFF.

The chain recombines TRBV7-9 with TRBJ1-2; tentatively, D is TRBD1 (5 bases). Trimming cost V 3 bases and J 1 base, with 9 bases left between them. The CDR3 sequence is 14 residues long. Per germline, CDR1 SEHNR and CDR2 FQNEAQ (reference sequence). In nucleotides, the CDR3 is TGTGCCAGCAGCTTGATGGGACTTAACTATGGCTACACCTTC. Translating gives CASSLMGLNYGYTF.

The J gene is TRBJ2-1, the V gene TRBV9; the D is unclear. The CDR3 length is 12 residues. The V end was cut by 0 bases, the J end by 8 bases, with 6 bases between. Germline V lookup: CDR1 SGDLS, CDR2 YYNGEE. The CDR3 DNA sequence: TGTGCCAGCAGCGTAGTTGGGGATGAGCAGTTCTTC. Its protein product is CASSVVGDEQFF.

V gene TRBV14 combines with J gene TRBJ1-1; no definite D call. The CDR3 totals 14 residues. The germline V gene encodes CDR1 SGHDN and CDR2 FVKESK. Trimming removed 2 bases from V and 0 bases from J, with 7 bases in between. The CDR3 DNA follows: TGTGCCAGCAGCCAATTGCAGATGAACACTGAAGCTTTCTTT. Its translation is CASSQLQMNTEAFF.

This sequence joins TRBV9 and TRBJ2-6, with TRBD1 as a possible D gene (5 bases). The V end was cut by 4 bases, the J end by 0 bases, with 11 bases between. The germline CDR1 and CDR2 sequences are SGDLS and YYNGEE. The CDR3 length is 16 residues. Here the CDR3 DNA reads TGTGCCAGCAGCATACCAGGGAACTCTGGGGCCAACGTCCTGACTTTC. It encodes CASSIPGNSGANVLTF.

V gene TRBV5-6 combines with J gene TRBJ2-7; D gene unclear. V was cut by 0 bases and J by 5 bases, with 9 bases left in between. The CDR3 is made up of 13 amino acids. Germline loops: CDR1 SGHDT, CDR2 YYEEEE. The CDR3 region has the DNA TGTGCCAGCAGCTTGGGGACCCCCAACGAGCAGTACTTC. Its translation: CASSLGTPNEQYF.